Described below is a single TCR beta chain sequence and its context. This clone was recorded once. Its antigen is currently not known. No much larger clone exists at a distance of one base, and base qualities are not known. These data come from a study of graft-versus-host responses after intestinal transplantation listed by TCRdb under 2021. Study-wide context: The transplants that recipients got were multivisceral, liver-intestinal, or isolated intestinal. Every recipient was given anti-thymocyte globulin induction, then maintenance tacrolimus and steroids for around three years. After intestinal transplantation, graft-versus-host and host-versus-graft alloreactive T cell clones in the graft, circulation and bone marrow were tracked using bulk TCR-beta CDR3 sequencing. To identify alloreactive clones, pre-transplant mixed lymphocyte reaction products were sequenced and then compared with unstimulated pre-transplant donor and recipient T cells. The cohort enrolled under 30 intestinal transplant recipients, one of whom was a retransplant, and a few patients without pretransplant specimens were excluded. A peak of at least 4% donor T cells among recipient peripheral blood mononuclear cells was the definition used for donor T cell macrochimerism. Instead of going to the commercial service, samples from a few later patients were sequenced in-house on an Illumina MiSeq and processed with MiXCR. Broad study findings and their caveats: Conclusions were limited by the relatively low number and heterogeneity of intestinal transplant patients. Early after transplant, declines in HvG clones were associated with peak levels of circulating GvH clones. High GvH to HvG T cell clonal ratios were observed in the allografts of patients with donor T cell macrochimerism. GvH clones were detected in recipient bone marrow, and some of these GvH clones were observed earlier in ileal mucosa or blood, consistent with an intestinal mucosal origin.

Library preparation was by the immunoSEQ multiplex PCR assay. In most patients, genomic DNA was isolated using the Qiagen DNeasy Blood and Tissue Kit and sent frozen to Adaptive Biotechnologies for TCR sequencing. For most patients, genomic DNA was subjected to high-throughput TCR-beta CDR3 sequencing by Adaptive Biotechnologies. As for the original processing: Adaptive's ImmunoSEQ software supplied the TCR sequencing data for roughly 17 patients, while MiXCR and VDJtools were used to process three other patients. To correct CD4 versus CD8 sorting errors, sequences present in both subsets at a frequency ratio below 5:1 were removed. CDR3 nucleotide sequences shared between donor and recipient were removed because their origin could not be assigned. To be classed as alloreactive, a clone needed at least 2-fold expansion over unstimulated cells and a minimum CFSE-low frequency of 0.002% (template counts) or 0.001% (read counts). A clone was considered mappable if detected in the sequenced pre-transplant spleen, lymph node, or MLR CFSE-low populations of the donor or recipient. The cumulative frequency of alloreactive clones was calculated as a percentage of all sequences, weighted by copy number. TCRdb retrieved this table from immuneACCESS and kept in-frame rearrangements only. Not all clones are present; in checked studies, unresolved V genes account for under half, and no reason is known for the remainder. For V, J and clone size, that table is used; D and trimming come from the DNA. The sample table shows about 88,000 clones, and around 93% are seen once. The ten largest account for roughly 0.2% of the sample.

There are 12 amino acids in the CDR3, from cysteine to phenylalanine inclusive. The entry retains the CDR3 DNA only, 36 bases that are in frame from base 1. Sequences SGHRS (CDR1) and YFSETQ (CDR2) are obtained from the germline V gene. Trimming removed 4 bases from V and 2 bases from J, leaving 6 bases between the germline ends. The time point label corresponds to: cells obtained before transplantation from donor or recipient. CD3+CD4+ and CD3+CD8+ populations were FACS-sorted from unstimulated pre-transplant donor and recipient cells taken from spleen or lymph nodes. The sequence is built from TRBV5-1 and TRBJ1-2; matching of 6 bases hints at TRBD1 as the D gene. This specimen consisted of unstimulated CD4+ T cells sorted from spleen or lymph node cells, obtained before transplant. The sequence came from a human donor who was the organ donor for an intestinal transplant. CDR3 loop: CASSRGNYGYTF. In nucleotide form, the sequence is TGCGCCAGCAGCAGGGGGAACTATGGCTACACCTTC.